The 20 T cell receptor beta chains below all came from one sample that was sequenced in a study of blood T cell repertoires in COVID-19 (dated by TCRdb to the early 2020s). Preparation of the library involved the immunoSEQ multiplex PCR assay. TCRdb obtained this table from immuneACCESS and retained in-frame rearrangements with V and J assigned. These tables miss some clones; where compared with another copy, unresolved V genes account for less than half of the shortfall, and the remainder is unexplained. Recorded for this sample are 150,000 to 200,000 clones; 80% of them occurred a single time. The ten largest clones represent 5% to 6% of the sample. Sequenced input: PBMCs or T cells enriched from blood (not recorded which). The receptors here all came from a man aged 40-55 years who had recovered from COVID-19.

V usage is TRBV6-5 and J usage is TRBJ1-3; tentatively, D is TRBD1 (6 bases). This CDR3 region has 14 residues. V lost 6 bases and J lost 4, with 13 bases in between. Germline CDR1 and CDR2: MNHEY and SVGAGI. The CDR3 reads CASSRGAEGNTIYF. CDR3 DNA sequence: TGTGCCAGCAGCAGGGGTGCGGAGGGAAACACCATATATTTT.

The V and J genes are TRBV5-1 and TRBJ1-5; the D gene is possibly TRBD1 (5 bases). The CDR3 is 13 residues long. Germline values: CDR1 SGHRS, CDR2 YFSETQ. The ends were cut back, 4 bases at V and 4 bases at J, with 9 bases in the middle. Here the CDR3 DNA reads TGCGCCAGCAGCCGGGGGGGTAATCAGCCCCAGCATTTT. Its protein product is CASSRGGNQPQHF.

This clone has only one observation. This sequence joins TRBV7-9 and TRBJ1-1; possibly TRBD1 for D (6 bases). There are 14 residues in the CDR3. Between the trimmed V and J ends, which lost 8 bases and 1 base, there was a span of 14 bases. In germline, CDR1 is SEHNR, CDR2 FQNEAQ (reference sequence). CDR3 sequence reads: CASVLGGQNTEAFF. For the CDR3, the DNA is TGTGCCAGCGTGCTTGGGGGACAGAACACTGAAGCTTTCTTT.

The rearrangement uses TRBV9 and TRBJ1-3; 8 nucleotides align to TRBD1. The germline gives CDR1 SGDLS, CDR2 YYNGEE. The CDR3 spans 16 residues. V gave up 4 bases and J gave up 7 bases; unmatched junction bases: 13. CDR3 amino acids: CASSPPVDRALNTIYF. Written as DNA, the CDR3 is TGTGCCAGCAGCCCACCCGTGGACAGGGCTCTGAACACCATATATTTT.

This clone was detected only a few times. The chain links TRBV30 to TRBJ2-6; no definite D call. Germline loops: CDR1 GTSNPN, CDR2 SVGIG (reference sequence). The CDR3 length is 16 residues. V lost 4 bases, J lost 0 bases, and 13 bases lay in between. The CDR3 sequence is CAWTQSRSSGANVLTF. The CDR3 nucleotides are TGTGCCTGGACCCAATCGAGGAGCTCTGGGGCCAACGTCCTGACTTTC.

Remarks on this clone: The junction does not match germline at one end; this may be a read error. The chain carries TRBV7-6 and TRBJ1-1; no definite D call. CDR1 SGHVS and CDR2 FNYEAQ come from the germline V gene. This CDR3 is built from 14 residues. In DNA, the CDR3 is TGTGCCAGCAGCCTAGCACTAGATAACACTGAAGCTTTCTTT. Its translation is CASSLALDNTEAFF.

CDR3 coding DNA: TGTGCCAGCAGCTTGGACAGGGCCCACGAGCAGTACTTC. Protein: CASSLDRAHEQYF. The chain joins TRBV11-2 to TRBJ2-7; 8 positions match TRBD1. This CDR3 region has 13 residues. Germline assignment: CDR1 SGHAT and CDR2 FQNNGV. The ends lost 3 bases at V and 5 bases at J; junction bases unmatched: 3.

V gene TRBV30 combines with J gene TRBJ1-3; tentatively, D is TRBD1 (5 bases). The CDR3 is 15 residues long. Germline CDR1 is GTSNPN and CDR2 is SVGIG (reference sequence). V was trimmed by 4 bases and J by 0 bases, leaving 13 bases between them. In DNA, the CDR3 is TGTGCCTGGACCCGCTACGGGGGCTCTGGAAACACCATATATTTT. Protein sequence: CAWTRYGGSGNTIYF. The whole variable domain, filled in from reference TRBV30 and TRBJ1-3, reads SQTIHQWPATLVQPVGSPLSLECTVEGTSNPNLYWYRQAAGRGLQLLFYSVGIGQISSEVPQNLSASRPQDRQFILSSKKLLLSDSGFYLCAWTRYGGSGNTIYFGEGSWLTVV.

This clone showed up just once. The J gene is TRBJ1-1, the V gene TRBV19; tentatively, D is TRBD1 (5 bases). The CDR3 consists of 14 residues. Germline V gene lookup returns CDR1 LNHDA and CDR2 SQIVND (reference sequence). Trimming removed 6 bases at V and 3 bases at J, with 14 bases between. CDR3 loop: CASSVQVWDTEAFF. The CDR3 DNA reads as TGTGCCAGTAGCGTACAGGTATGGGACACTGAAGCTTTCTTT.

The chain recombines TRBV7-9 with TRBJ1-2; possibly TRBD1 for D (6 bases). The germline V gene encodes CDR1 SEHNR and CDR2 FQNEAQ (reference sequence). Trimming took off 1 base at V and 1 base at J, with 7 bases between the two ends. The CDR3 extends over 14 amino acids. The CDR3 sequence is CASSLVGGNYGYTF. The CDR3 DNA sequence: TGTGCCAGCAGCTTAGTAGGGGGTAACTATGGCTACACCTTC.

V and J are TRBV12-3 or TRBV12-4 and TRBJ1-6, with TRBD1 matching 8 bases. The CDR3 contains 12 residues. Trimming removed 8 bases from V and 10 bases from J; junction bases left unmatched: 4. CDR3 in DNA: TGTGCCAGCGCCCGGGACAGGTCACCCCTCCACTTT. Translated, it gives CASARDRSPLHF.

This clone has a handful of counts. This chain uses TRBV30 with TRBJ2-1; 7 bases are a match to TRBD2. The CDR3 sequence is 16 residues long. CDR1 and CDR2 from the germline V gene are GTSNPN and SVGIG (reference sequence). V shed 4 bases and J 5 bases; nucleotides not matched to a gene: 14. The CDR3 nucleotides are TGTGCCTGGAATCCCCGAGACGGGGGGATCAACAATGAGCAGTTCTTC. This encodes CAWNPRDGGINNEQFF.

The chain links TRBV2 to TRBJ2-3; no reliable D call. This CDR3 has 15 amino acids. Germline V gene data show CDR1 as SNHLY and CDR2 as FYNNEI. Trimming took off 6 bases at V and 6 bases at J, with 19 bases between the two ends. Here the CDR3 reads CASRKTGAESDTQYF. The CDR3 region has the DNA TGTGCCAGCAGGAAAACCGGAGCTGAATCGGATACGCAGTATTTT.

This clone came up a few times. The V gene is TRBV6-5, the J gene TRBJ1-5, with 7 bases lining up with TRBD1. The CDR3 has 15 residues. Germline-derived CDR1 and CDR2 are MNHEY and SVGAGI. V lost 5 bases to trimming and J lost 6 bases; unmatched junction nucleotides: 10. The DNA for the CDR3 is TGTGCCAGCAGTCGACAGGGCGGGAAGGGTCAGCCCCAGCATTTT. Protein: CASSRQGGKGQPQHF.

The V and J genes are TRBV18 and TRBJ2-3; D is uncertain. The germline V gene encodes CDR1 KGHSH and CDR2 LQKENI. V dropped 3 bases and J dropped 7 bases, with 14 bases sitting between them. The CDR3 runs 14 residues. The chain's CDR3 is CASSPSRSQNTQYF. Written as DNA, the CDR3 is TGTGCCAGCTCACCTTCGAGATCCCAAAATACGCAGTATTTT.

The chain uses TRBV25-1 and TRBJ1-1; D might be TRBD1 (6 bases). The CDR3 runs 14 residues. Trimming shortened V by 3 bases and J by 7 bases, and 15 bases separated the two germline ends. The germline CDR1 and CDR2 sequences are MGHDK and SYGVNS. This CDR3 reads CASSDSTTGYEAFF. The CDR3 coding sequence is TGTGCCAGCAGTGATTCTACTACAGGGTATGAAGCTTTCTTT.

A single count supports this clone. The V call is TRBV30, the J call TRBJ1-4; no reliable D call. Germline-derived CDR1 and CDR2 are GTSNPN and SVGIG (reference sequence). The CDR3 has 14 residues. The ends were cut back, 1 base at V and 4 bases at J, with 10 bases in the middle. The CDR3 DNA sequence: TGTGCCTGGAGTGGGGCAGTTGATAATGAAAAACTGTTTTTT. Translated, it gives CAWSGAVDNEKLFF.

This sequence joins TRBV6-1 and TRBJ1-4, with D uncertain. Germline CDR1 MNHNS, CDR2 SASEGT. Trimming left V 4 bases short and J 8 bases short, with 20 bases between. CDR3 length equals 16 residues. This CDR3 reads CASSGGGKGGREKLFF. CDR3 in DNA: TGTGCCAGCAGTGGTGGAGGGAAGGGAGGTCGGGAAAAACTGTTTTTT.

The chain recombines TRBV5-1 with TRBJ2-5; no clear D gene. Germline CDR1 and CDR2: SGHRS and YFSETQ. Trimming removed 2 bases at V and 2 bases at J, with 4 bases between. The CDR3 has 12 amino acids. The CDR3 DNA reads TGCGCCAGCAGCTTACAGCAAGAGACCCAGTACTTC. This translates into CASSLQQETQYF.

This clone appeared once. The chain uses TRBV2 and TRBJ1-2, with 9 bases matching TRBD1. The CDR3 runs to 14 residues. The germline CDR1 and CDR2 sequences are SNHLY and FYNNEI. The V segment lost 6 bases and the J segment 4 bases; nucleotides outside the gene matches: 6. In nucleotides, the CDR3 is TGTGCCAGCAGGGACAGGGGTATTGCCTATGGCTACACCTTC. It encodes CASRDRGIAYGYTF.